What follows are 27 T cell receptor beta chains derived from one specimen sequenced in a study of blood T cell repertoires in COVID-19. The repertoire was sequenced with immunoSEQ multiplex PCR; TCRdb's copy has only in-frame clones and lacks some. Of 150,000 or so clones in the sample, around 89% are singletons; the top ten hold roughly 15%. The sample consisted of peripheral blood. These receptor sequences come from a woman aged 40 to 50 with acute or convalescent COVID-19.

The chain couples TRBV10-3 to TRBJ2-3; 10 bases map to TRBD2. CDR1 and CDR2 (germline): ENHRY, SYGVKD. J gave up 9 bases and V 6 bases, and 6 bases lay outside the gene matches. The CDR3 runs to 13 residues. CDR3 region: CAIREAGGPTQYF. In DNA, the CDR3 is TGTGCCATCAGAGAAGCGGGGGGGCCCACGCAGTATTTT.

The chain carries TRBV29-1 and TRBJ2-7; D perhaps matches TRBD2 (5 bases). The germline CDR1 and CDR2 sequences are SQVTM and ANQGSEA. V was shortened by 4 bases and J by 2 bases, with 15 bases between the two germline ends. This CDR3 comprises 14 residues. This CDR3 reads CSVVGVGVPYEQYF. CDR3 bases: TGCAGCGTTGTGGGTGTGGGAGTACCCTACGAGCAGTACTTC.

V gene TRBV2 combines with J gene TRBJ2-3; TRBD1 matches at 9 bases. V gave up 7 bases and J gave up 6 bases; unmatched junction bases: 11. Germline assignment: CDR1 SNHLY and CDR2 FYNNEI. The CDR3 covers 15 residues. As DNA, the CDR3 is TGTGCCAGCAAACTCCAGGACAGGGGAGGCGATACGCAGTATTTT. It yields the protein CASKLQDRGGDTQYF.

The chain uses TRBV28 and TRBJ2-7, with D possibly TRBD1 on 6 matching bases. The germline V gene has CDR1 MDHEN and CDR2 SYDVKM. The CDR3 totals 16 residues. V lost 6 bases and J 2 bases, leaving 20 bases between the germline ends. CDR3 sequence reads: CASSFPTKQGTYEQYF. CDR3 nucleotides: TGTGCCAGCAGCTTCCCAACCAAACAGGGAACCTACGAGCAGTACTTC.

This clone was observed once. The CDR3 loop reads CASSQRRAYEQYF. CDR3 DNA sequence: TGTGCCAGCAGCCAACGCCGGGCCTACGAGCAGTACTTC. The chain is built from TRBV3-1 (or the pseudogene TRBV3-2) and TRBJ2-7; D uncertain. Germline loops: CDR1 LGHDT, CDR2 YNNKEL (reference sequence). The CDR3 covers 13 residues. V lost 2 bases, J lost 2 bases, and 7 bases lay in between.

The chain couples TRBV20-1 to TRBJ2-1; TRBD1 matches 11 bases. V was pared by 3 bases and J by 6 bases, with 4 bases of the junction left unmatched. CDR3 size: 14 residues. From germline, CDR1 is DFQATT and CDR2 SNEGSKA (reference sequence). The CDR3 DNA sequence: TGCAGTGCTAGTGGGGACAGGGGGGTCAATGAGCAGTTCTTC. As protein: CSASGDRGVNEQFF.

This chain joins TRBV6-4 and TRBJ2-1; TRBD2 matches 10 bases. Losses at the gene ends were 4 bases for V and 8 bases for J; bases not matched to a gene: 8. Germline V gene data show CDR1 as MRHNA and CDR2 as SNTAGT. This CDR3 comprises 15 residues. In DNA, the CDR3 is TGTGCCAGCAGTGGCGAAGCGGGAGGGCGGGATGAGCAGTTCTTC. Translation gives CASSGEAGGRDEQFF.

The chain combines TRBV6-5 with TRBJ1-2; unclear D gene. Germline V CDR1 and CDR2: MNHEY, SVGAGI. V was shortened by 4 bases and J by 0 bases, with 6 bases between the two germline ends. CDR3 size: 13 residues. The CDR3 sequence is CASSSPANYGYTF. The CDR3 coding sequence is TGTGCCAGCAGTTCGCCGGCTAACTATGGCTACACCTTC.

The chain links TRBV5-1 to TRBJ2-3; 10 nucleotides align to TRBD2. V trimming: 7 bases; J trimming: 1 base; junction bases outside the gene matches: 9. Per the germline V gene, CDR1 is SGHRS and CDR2 is YFSETQ. The CDR3 extends over 16 amino acids. The CDR3 reads CASYKAGGPGTDTQYF. The CDR3 DNA sequence: TGCGCCAGCTATAAAGCGGGGGGGCCGGGCACAGATACGCAGTATTTT.

This chain links TRBV13 with TRBJ1-3; D not resolved. The V and J ends lost 0 bases and 8 bases respectively, with 5 bases between them. This CDR3 is built from 12 residues. The V gene's germline CDR1 is PRHDT and CDR2 FYEKMQ (reference sequence). The CDR3 DNA reads as TGTGCCAGCAGCTTAGGGCGCGACACCATATATTTT. Residues: CASSLGRDTIYF.

J is TRBJ2-2 and V is TRBV7-9; a weak D match, TRBD1 (5 bases). The CDR3 totals 13 residues. Between the trimmed V and J ends, which lost 3 bases and 5 bases, there was a span of 7 bases. Germline V CDR1 and CDR2: SEHNR, FQNEAQ (reference sequence). For the CDR3, the DNA is TGTGCCAGCAGCTTCAGGGCAACCGGGGAGCTGTTTTTT. Protein product: CASSFRATGELFF.

The chain joins TRBV12-5 to TRBJ1-5; D is possibly TRBD1 (5 bases). Germline values: CDR1 LGHNT, CDR2 FRNRAP. The length of the CDR3 is 14 residues. Trimming cost V 4 bases and J 4 bases, with 11 bases left between them. CDR3 loop: CASGSWGGNQPQHF. CDR3 nucleotides: TGTGCTAGTGGTTCCTGGGGGGGGAATCAGCCCCAGCATTTT.

V gene TRBV29-1 combines with J gene TRBJ2-7; D gene unclear. The ends were cut back, 5 bases at V and 0 bases at J, with 8 bases in the middle. The CDR3 covers 12 residues. Germline CDR1 is SQVTM and CDR2 is ANQGSEA. The CDR3 is CSVTNLSYEQYF. The CDR3 DNA sequence: TGCAGCGTTACTAATCTCTCCTACGAGCAGTACTTC.

The chain uses TRBV7-3 and TRBJ2-2, with a tentative D call TRBD2 (6 bases). With 0 bases removed from V and 6 bases from J, the gap between germline ends came to 14 bases. Germline CDR1 reads SGHTA; CDR2 reads FQGTGA. CDR3 length: 16 amino acids. This CDR3 is CASSLTGGSPPGELFF. The CDR3 DNA is TGTGCCAGCAGCTTAACCGGGGGTTCCCCACCCGGGGAGCTGTTTTTT.

The rearrangement uses TRBV2 and TRBJ1-4, with 8 bases identical to TRBD1. Germline V gene data show CDR1 as SNHLY and CDR2 as FYNNEI. The CDR3 is made up of 14 amino acids. After removal of 4 bases from V and 3 bases from J, the junction contained 1 base not matched to a gene. CDR3 DNA: TGTGCCAGCAGTGCGGACAGGGCTAATGAAAAACTGTTTTTT. Its translation: CASSADRANEKLFF.

The chain recombines TRBV5-1 with TRBJ1-1; 8 nucleotides align to TRBD1. Losses at the gene ends were 2 bases for V and 1 base for J; bases not matched to a gene: 10. The CDR3 is made up of 17 amino acids. Germline CDR1 reads SGHRS; CDR2 reads YFSETQ. The CDR3 spells CASSLEPTGARNTEAFF. The DNA of the CDR3 is TGCGCCAGCAGCTTAGAACCGACAGGGGCGAGGAACACTGAAGCTTTCTTT.

The V and J genes are TRBV6-2 or TRBV6-3 and TRBJ1-4; perhaps TRBD1 as D (6 bases). Between the trimmed V and J ends, which lost 6 bases and 1 base, there was a span of 12 bases. Germline loops: CDR1 MNHEY, CDR2 SVGEGT. The CDR3 consists of 15 residues. The CDR3 protein is CASSRQELTNEKLFF. DNA of the CDR3: TGTGCCAGCAGCCGACAGGAGCTAACTAATGAAAAACTGTTTTTT.

The chain carries TRBV12-3 or TRBV12-4 and TRBJ1-1; 7 bases match TRBD1. V gave up 7 bases and J gave up 5 bases; unmatched junction bases: 7. CDR3 length: 13 residues. Here the CDR3 reads CASTQQGWTEAFF. The CDR3 DNA sequence: TGTGCCAGCACGCAACAGGGGTGGACTGAAGCTTTCTTT.

The chain joins TRBV14 to TRBJ2-7, with 9 bases identical to TRBD2. Per the germline V gene, CDR1 is SGHDN and CDR2 is FVKESK. CDR3 length: 14 amino acids. The ends lost 3 bases at V and 6 bases at J; junction bases unmatched: 6. The CDR3 reads CASSQTSGLGEQYF. In DNA, the CDR3 is TGTGCCAGCAGCCAGACTAGCGGACTGGGCGAGCAGTACTTC. The variable domain in full, completed from reference TRBV14 and TRBJ2-7, reads EAGVTQFPSHSVIEKGQTVTLRCDPISGHDNLYWYRRVMGKEIKFLLHFVKESKQDESGMPNNRFLAERTGGTYSTLKVQPAELEDSGVYFCASSQTSGLGEQYFGPGTRLTVT.

This rearrangement joins TRBV18 to TRBJ2-3, with 7 positions matching TRBD1. V lost 4 bases, J lost 11 bases, and 3 bases stayed unmatched. This CDR3 region has 11 residues. Germline-derived CDR1 and CDR2 are KGHSH and LQKENI. The CDR3 DNA is TGTGCCAGCTCACGTGGGACAGAGCAGTATTTT. Its protein product is CASSRGTEQYF. Based on the CDR3 plus reference TRBV18 and TRBJ2-3, the full variable domain is NAGVMQNPRHLVRRRGQEARLRCSPMKGHSHVYWYRQLPEEGLKFMVYLQKENIIDESGMPKERFSAEFPKEGPSILRIQQVVRGDSAAYFCASSRGTEQYFGPGTRLTVL.

The rearrangement joins TRBV4-2 to TRBJ2-7, with 9 bases that match TRBD2. Trimming removed 0 bases from V and 4 bases from J; junction bases left unmatched: 4. The CDR3 spans 15 residues. Per germline, CDR1 LGHNA and CDR2 YNFKEQ. The CDR3 DNA is TGTGCCAGCAGCCAAGATGTAAGCGGGGGGTACGAGCAGTACTTC. This sequence encodes CASSQDVSGGYEQYF.

The CDR3 loop is CASSESTRFYNEQFF. CDR3 nucleotides: TGCGCCAGCAGTGAGTCGACCAGGTTCTACAATGAGCAGTTCTTC. The J gene is TRBJ2-1, the V gene TRBV10-1; D call uncertain. Looked up from germline, CDR1 is WNHNN and CDR2 is SYGVQD (reference sequence). Between the trimmed V and J ends, which lost 0 bases and 3 bases, there was a span of 9 bases. This CDR3 region has 15 residues.

This chain uses TRBV4-2 with TRBJ2-7; D is perhaps TRBD1 (6 bases). The CDR3 is 15 residues long. Germline CDR1 and CDR2: LGHNA and YNFKEQ. V was pared by 0 bases and J by 7 bases, with 16 bases between. The CDR3 coding sequence is TGTGCCAGCAGCCAAGACTTTGCCAGGGGAAGGGAGCAGTACTTC. Translating gives CASSQDFARGREQYF.

The V and J genes are TRBV29-1 and TRBJ1-1, with D hard to call. The CDR3 is made up of 12 amino acids. Trimming took off 4 bases at V and 1 base at J, with 7 bases between the two ends. Germline-derived CDR1 and CDR2 are SQVTM and ANQGSEA. The CDR3 sequence is CSVVRQNTEAFF. In nucleotides, the CDR3 is TGCAGCGTTGTTAGACAGAACACTGAAGCTTTCTTT.

The J gene is TRBJ1-2, the V gene TRBV28; possibly TRBD1 for D (5 bases). The V end was cut by 5 bases, the J end by 3 bases, with 10 bases between. Germline V lookup: CDR1 MDHEN, CDR2 SYDVKM. There are 13 residues in the CDR3. The CDR3 DNA follows: TGTGCCAGCAGTGGGGGGGGTTACTATGGCTACACCTTC. Amino acid sequence: CASSGGGYYGYTF.

This clone was recorded once. The CDR3 region is CASSFQRVRNIQYF. The CDR3 DNA reads as TGTGCCAGCAGTTTCCAACGGGTCCGAAACATTCAGTACTTC. The chain links TRBV28 to TRBJ2-4; D unclear. The CDR3 extends over 14 amino acids. Trimming shortened V by 3 bases and J by 6 bases, and 12 bases separated the two germline ends. Germline CDR1 is MDHEN and CDR2 is SYDVKM.

This CDR3 reads CASSPPREGEQFF. DNA of the CDR3: TGTGCCAGTAGTCCCCCGCGAGAGGGTGAGCAGTTCTTC. The chain carries TRBV19 and TRBJ2-1; possibly TRBD2 for D (5 bases). The ends were cut back, 5 bases at V and 9 bases at J, with 14 bases in the middle. CDR3 length: 13 amino acids. CDR1 is LNHDA and CDR2 is SQIVND in the germline V gene (reference sequence).